The source of this T cell receptor (beta chain) is a study of blood T cell repertoires in COVID-19. Overall study context: The United States, Italy and Spain supplied acute and convalescent COVID-19 samples. T cells, B-cell-depleted T cells, or PBMCs provided the cDNA or gDNA that served as material.

In the source study's methods: Scientists estimated how many nucleated cells there were by amplifying reference gene primers. The data were produced by immunoSEQ multiplex PCR, yet TCRdb's version contains in-frame clones alone and is incomplete. For V, J and clone size, that table is used; D and trimming come from the DNA. The sample has a few hundred thousand clones; roughly nine tenths are singletons. J lost 6 bases, V lost 5 bases, and 7 bases had no gene match. CDR1 LGHDT and CDR2 YNNKEL come from the germline V gene (reference sequence). This CDR3 is built from 15 residues. The receptor comes from a woman between 40 and 55 years old who had recovered from COVID-19. Sample: peripheral blood. The chain joins TRBV3-1 (or the pseudogene TRBV3-2) to TRBJ2-1, with 10 bases identical to TRBD2. In nucleotides, the CDR3 is TGTGCCAGCAGCTCCGGGACTAGCGACGTCAATGAGCAGTTCTTC. Protein product: CASSSGTSDVNEQFF.